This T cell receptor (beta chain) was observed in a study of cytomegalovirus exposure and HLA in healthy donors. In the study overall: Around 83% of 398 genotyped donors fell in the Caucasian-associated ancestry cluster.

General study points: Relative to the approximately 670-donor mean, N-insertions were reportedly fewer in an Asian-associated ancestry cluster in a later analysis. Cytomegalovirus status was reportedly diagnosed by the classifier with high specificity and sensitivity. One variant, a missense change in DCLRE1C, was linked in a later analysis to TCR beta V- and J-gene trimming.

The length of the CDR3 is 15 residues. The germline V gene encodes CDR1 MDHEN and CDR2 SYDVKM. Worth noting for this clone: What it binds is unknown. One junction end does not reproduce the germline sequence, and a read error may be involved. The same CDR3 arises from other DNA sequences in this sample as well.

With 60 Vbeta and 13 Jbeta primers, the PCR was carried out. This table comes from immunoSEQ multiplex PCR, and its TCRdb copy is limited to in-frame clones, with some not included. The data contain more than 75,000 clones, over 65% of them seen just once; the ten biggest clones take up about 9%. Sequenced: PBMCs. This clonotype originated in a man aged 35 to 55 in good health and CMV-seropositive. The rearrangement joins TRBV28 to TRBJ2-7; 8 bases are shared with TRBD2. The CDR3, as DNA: TGCGCCAGCAGTTTACCCGGAACTAGCGGCCGCGAGCAGTACTTC. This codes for CASSLPGTSGREQYF.